This entry concerns a single T cell receptor beta chain. This sample includes further DNA sequences coding for the same CDR3. V dropped 0 bases and J dropped 2 bases, with 11 bases sitting between them. Germline V gene data show CDR1 as MNHNS and CDR2 as SASEGT. The CDR3 loop spans 16 amino acids. This entry comes from a study of shared clonotypes between healthy human individuals. The protocol was immunoSEQ multiplex PCR, while the TCRdb copy is restricted to in-frame clones and leaves out a portion. Of about 530,000 clones in the sample, approximately 79% were seen once. This TCR was recovered from a woman aged 40 to 50 in good health. Some clones in this sample may be carry-over from other donors' samples. Material for sequencing was PBMCs. The chain combines TRBV6-1 with TRBJ1-5; possibly TRBD1 for D (6 bases). CDR3 residues: CASSEARGLGNQPQHF. The DNA of the CDR3 is TGTGCCAGCAGTGAAGCCAGGGGATTAGGCAATCAGCCCCAGCATTTT.